This T cell receptor beta chain was found in a study of blood T cell repertoires in COVID-19. Looking at the study overall: COVID-19 samples from acute and convalescent phases originated in the United States, Italy and Spain. Sources were T cells, B-cell-depleted T cells, or PBMCs; the material itself was cDNA or gDNA.

In the authors' methods: Amplifying reference gene primers gave estimates of nucleated cell counts. Repertoires were generated with immunoSEQ multiplex PCR, while TCRdb's copy carries only in-frame clones and drops some. Clone size and V and J calls were adopted from that table, with D and trimming inferred from the DNA. The sample gives a few hundred thousand clones, roughly 85% of which show up once; around 3.3% is in the top ten. CDR3 length: 14 residues. After removal of 6 bases from V and 6 bases from J, the junction contained 6 bases not matched to a gene. Germline CDR1 reads SGHDT; CDR2 reads YYEEEE.

The TCR comes from a woman aged 18-29 years with acute or convalescent COVID-19. Sequenced: peripheral blood. The chain links TRBV5-6 to TRBJ1-5, with 10 bases lining up with TRBD1. Here the CDR3 reads CASTKGQGGQPQHF. The CDR3 bases are TGTGCCAGCACCAAAGGACAGGGGGGTCAGCCCCAGCATTTT.